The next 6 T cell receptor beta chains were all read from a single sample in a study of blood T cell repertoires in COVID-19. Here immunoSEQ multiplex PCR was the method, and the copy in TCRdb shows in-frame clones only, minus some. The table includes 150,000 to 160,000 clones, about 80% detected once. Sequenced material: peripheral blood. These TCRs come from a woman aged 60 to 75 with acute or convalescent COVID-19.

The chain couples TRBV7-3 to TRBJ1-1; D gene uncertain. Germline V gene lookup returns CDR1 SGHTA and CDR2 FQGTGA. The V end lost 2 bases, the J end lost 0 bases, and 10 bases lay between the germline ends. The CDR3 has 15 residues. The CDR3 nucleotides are TGTGCCAGCAGCTTACAACCAGCGGTGAACACTGAAGCTTTCTTT. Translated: CASSLQPAVNTEAFF.

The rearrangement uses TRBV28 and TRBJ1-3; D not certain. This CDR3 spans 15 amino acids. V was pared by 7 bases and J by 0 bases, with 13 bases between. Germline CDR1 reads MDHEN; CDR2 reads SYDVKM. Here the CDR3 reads CASILSSGSGNTIYF. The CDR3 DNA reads TGTGCCAGCATCTTAAGCAGCGGCTCTGGAAACACCATATATTTT.

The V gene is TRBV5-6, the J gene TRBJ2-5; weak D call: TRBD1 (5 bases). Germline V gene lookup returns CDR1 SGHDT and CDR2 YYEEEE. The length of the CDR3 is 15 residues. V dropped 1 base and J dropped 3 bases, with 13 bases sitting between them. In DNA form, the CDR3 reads TGTGCCAGCAGCTTGTTTCCGCAGGGCGAAGAGACCCAGTACTTC. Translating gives CASSLFPQGEETQYF.

CDR3 sequence (DNA): TGTGCCAGCAGCTCCAGGAGGGCAGCCTGGGACACTGAAGCTTTCTTT. Encoded protein: CASSSRRAAWDTEAFF. The rearrangement joins TRBV12-1 to TRBJ1-1. TRBV12-1 is tagged as a pseudogene. The CDR3 contains 16 residues.

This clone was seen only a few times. The DNA of the CDR3 is TGTGCCAGCAGTGAACTAGCGGGGGTCCTGAACACCGGGGAGCTGTTTTTT. This codes for CASSELAGVLNTGELFF. The chain employs TRBV2 and TRBJ2-2; TRBD2 matches 10 bases. Looked up from germline, CDR1 is SNHLY and CDR2 is FYNNEI. After removal of 2 bases from V and 1 base from J, the junction contained 4 bases not matched to a gene. The CDR3 totals 17 residues.

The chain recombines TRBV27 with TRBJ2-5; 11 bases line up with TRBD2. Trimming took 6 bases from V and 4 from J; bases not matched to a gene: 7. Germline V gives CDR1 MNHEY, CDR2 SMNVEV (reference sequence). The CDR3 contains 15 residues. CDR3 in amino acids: CASRLAGGNSETQYF. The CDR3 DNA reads TGTGCCAGCAGGCTAGCGGGGGGTAACTCAGAGACCCAGTACTTC.